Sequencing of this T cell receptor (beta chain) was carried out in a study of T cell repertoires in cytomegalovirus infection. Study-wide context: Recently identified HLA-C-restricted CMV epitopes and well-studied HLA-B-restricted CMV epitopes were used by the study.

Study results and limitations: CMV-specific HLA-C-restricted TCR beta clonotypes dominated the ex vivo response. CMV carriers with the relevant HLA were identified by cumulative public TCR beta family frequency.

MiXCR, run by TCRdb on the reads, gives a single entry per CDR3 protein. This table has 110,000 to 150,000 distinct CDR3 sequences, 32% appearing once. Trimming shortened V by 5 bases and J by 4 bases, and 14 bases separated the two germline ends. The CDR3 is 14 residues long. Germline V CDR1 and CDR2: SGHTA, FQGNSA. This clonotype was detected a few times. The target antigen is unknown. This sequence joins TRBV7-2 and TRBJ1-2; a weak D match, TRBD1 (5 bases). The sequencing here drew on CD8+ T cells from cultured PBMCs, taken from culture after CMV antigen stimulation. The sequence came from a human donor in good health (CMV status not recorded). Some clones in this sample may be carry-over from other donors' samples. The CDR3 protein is CASSPTVSGYGYTF. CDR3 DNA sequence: TGTGCCAGCAGCCCGACAGTCTCCGGCTATGGCTACACCTTC.